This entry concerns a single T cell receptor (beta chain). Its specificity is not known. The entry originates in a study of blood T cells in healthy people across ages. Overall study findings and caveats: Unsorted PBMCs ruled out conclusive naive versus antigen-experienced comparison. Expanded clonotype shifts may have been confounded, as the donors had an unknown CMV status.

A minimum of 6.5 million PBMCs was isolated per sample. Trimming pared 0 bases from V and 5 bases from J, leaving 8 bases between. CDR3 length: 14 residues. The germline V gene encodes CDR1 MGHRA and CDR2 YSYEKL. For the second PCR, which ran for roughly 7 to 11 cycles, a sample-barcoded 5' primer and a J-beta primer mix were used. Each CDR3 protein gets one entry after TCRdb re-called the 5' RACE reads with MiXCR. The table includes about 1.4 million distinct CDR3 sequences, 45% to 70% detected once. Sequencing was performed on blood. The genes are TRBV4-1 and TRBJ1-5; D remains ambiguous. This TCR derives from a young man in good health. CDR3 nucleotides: TGCGCCAGCAGCCAAGAATCCGGTTATCAGCCCCAGCATTTT. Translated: CASSQESGYQPQHF.